These T cell receptor beta chains were read from a single sample in a study of blood T cells in healthy people across ages. TCRdb reanalysed the 5' RACE reads using MiXCR and keeps one entry per CDR3 protein. The sample has some 640,000 distinct CDR3 sequences; about 52% are singletons. The sequenced sample was blood. The receptors originated from a woman aged 60 to 75 in good health. The CDR3 runs from the conserved cysteine through the conserved F or W. A D gene is named only where the DNA matches it firmly. Clone sizes are given selectively: once, few, many, or a class where the clone is expanded.

>TRBJ2-4|few|.|TRBV20-1
CSARGGRQYF
TGCAGTGCTAGAGGGGGCAGGCAGTACTTC
>TRBJ2-7|.|TRBD1|TRBV20-1
CSAKRDRESYEQYF
TGCAGTGCCAAGAGGGACAGGGAATCCTACGAGCAGTACTTC
>TRBJ2-1|.|TRBD1|TRBV11-2
CASSSVGDSFVNEQFF
TGTGCCAGCAGCTCTGTGGGGGACAGCTTTGTGAATGAGCAGTTCTTC
>TRBJ2-1|.|TRBD1|TRBV20-1
CSASDDRGYNEQFF
TGCAGTGCTAGTGACGACAGGGGCTACAATGAGCAGTTCTTC
>TRBJ1-6|.|TRBD1|TRBV4-3
CASSQSPRTGSNSPLHF
TGCGCCAGCAGCCAATCTCCCAGGACAGGGAGCAATTCACCCCTCCACTTT
>TRBJ2-5|.|TRBD1|TRBV5-1
CASSSTPGQGLETQYF
TGCGCCAGCAGCTCAACCCCGGGACAGGGCTTAGAGACCCAGTACTTC
>TRBJ2-4|.|TRBD2|TRBV7-2
CASSSTSSGGLYIQYF
TGTGCCAGCAGCTCGACCTCTAGCGGGGGCTTGTACATTCAGTACTTC
>TRBJ1-6|.|.|TRBV6-5
CAIRSYNSPLHF
TGTGCCATCCGCAGCTATAATTCACCCCTCCACTTT
>TRBJ2-1|few|.|TRBV5-1
CASSLVSRASEQFF
TGCGCCAGCAGCTTGGTTAGCAGGGCGTCCGAGCAGTTCTTC
>TRBJ2-7|few|TRBD1|TRBV5-1
CASSLAAGGLYEQYF
TGCGCCAGCAGCTTGGCAGCAGGGGGTCTCTACGAGCAGTACTTC
>TRBJ2-5|many|TRBD2|TRBV4-2
CASSDRTSGTQETQYF
TGTGCCAGCAGCGACCGGACTAGCGGGACACAAGAGACCCAGTACTTC
>TRBJ1-2|many|.|TRBV5-1
CASSLTRDGNYGYTF
TGCGCCAGCAGCTTGACTCGGGACGGAAACTATGGCTACACCTTC
>TRBJ1-2|once|.|TRBV25-1
CASSGEQGTGGYTF
TGTGCCAGCAGTGGAGAACAGGGAACGGGTGGCTACACCTTC
>TRBJ2-1|few|TRBD2|TRBV15
CATSSRTSLGEQFF
TGTGCCACCAGCAGCCGGACTAGTTTAGGTGAGCAGTTCTTC
>TRBJ2-3|few|TRBD1|TRBV28
CASSRQGGRDTQYF
TGTGCCAGCAGTAGACAGGGGGGTAGGGATACGCAGTATTTT
>TRBJ1-5|few|.|TRBV20-1
CSAPAGGNQPQHF
TGCAGTGCCCCGGCCGGGGGCAATCAGCCCCAGCATTTT
>TRBJ2-5|.|.|TRBV27
CASSERRDAQIPETQYF
TGTGCCAGCAGCGAGCGACGGGATGCACAGATCCCAGAGACCCAGTACTTC
>TRBJ1-2|few|.|TRBV7-3
CASSKQDNYGYTF
TGTGCCAGCAGCAAACAGGATAACTATGGCTACACCTTC
>TRBJ1-2|.|.|TRBV20-1
CSARDPGPTNYGYTF
TGCAGTGCTAGAGATCCGGGGCCTACTAACTATGGCTACACCTTC
>TRBJ2-5|.|TRBD2|TRBV7-2
CASSLGVSKAGVGETQYF
TGTGCCAGCAGCTTAGGGGTCTCCAAAGCGGGAGTAGGGGAGACCCAGTACTTC
>TRBJ1-2|few|.|TRBV20-1
CSASPTGTDGYTF
TGCAGTGCTAGCCCTACAGGGACCGATGGCTACACCTTC
>TRBJ1-2|.|.|TRBV28
CASSIMDSSNYGYTF
TGTGCCAGCAGCATAATGGACAGTTCTAACTATGGCTACACCTTC
>TRBJ2-3|many|TRBD2|TRBV20-1
CSARVTSGNLDTQYF
TGCAGTGCTAGGGTGACTAGCGGGAACTTGGATACGCAGTATTTT
>TRBJ1-1|.|.|TRBV5-1
CASSLKGQDTGAFF
TGCGCCAGCAGCTTAAAGGGGCAGGACACTGGAGCTTTCTTT
>TRBJ1-6|.|.|TRBV9
CASSATPRGGLGSPLHF
TGTGCCAGCAGCGCAACCCCCCGGGGGGGCTTGGGTTCACCCCTCCACTTT
>TRBJ1-1|.|.|TRBV28
CASSSPGLNTEAFF
TGTGCCAGCAGTTCACCGGGACTCAACACTGAAGCTTTCTTT
>TRBJ2-3|.|TRBD2|TRBV7-2
CASSLVGTSVPDTQYF
TGTGCCAGCAGCTTAGTCGGGACTAGCGTGCCAGATACGCAGTATTTT
>TRBJ1-4|.|TRBD1|TRBV2
CASIRDRADEKLFF
TGTGCCAGCATAAGAGACAGGGCCGATGAAAAACTGTTTTTT